This T cell receptor (beta chain) was sequenced in a study of T cells in Graves' hyperthyroidism and ophthalmopathy. Findings of the study overall: Expanded thyroid clonotypes (above 0.001) were mostly also found in blood.

This clonotype has at least ten counts. Its specificity is unknown. From RNA transcripts, TCR beta CDR3 regions were amplified. With the HTBI primer set, the TCR CDR3 went through a first round of RT-PCR. A single record per CDR3 protein comes from TCRdb applying MiXCR to the multiplex PCR reads. The sample holds about 840,000 distinct CDR3 sequences, over 35% seen once. The CDR3 spans 13 residues. CDR1 and CDR2 (germline): MGHDK, SYGVNS. The V end was cut by 3 bases, the J end by 2 bases, with 7 bases between. The sequenced material came from blood. The TCR sequence derives from a man aged 18 to 30 with Graves' hyperthyroidism. The rearrangement uses TRBV25-1 and TRBJ2-5; no reliable D call. CDR3 coding DNA: TGTGCCAGCAGTGAGGCAGAACAAGAGACCCAGTACTTC. It specifies CASSEAEQETQYF.